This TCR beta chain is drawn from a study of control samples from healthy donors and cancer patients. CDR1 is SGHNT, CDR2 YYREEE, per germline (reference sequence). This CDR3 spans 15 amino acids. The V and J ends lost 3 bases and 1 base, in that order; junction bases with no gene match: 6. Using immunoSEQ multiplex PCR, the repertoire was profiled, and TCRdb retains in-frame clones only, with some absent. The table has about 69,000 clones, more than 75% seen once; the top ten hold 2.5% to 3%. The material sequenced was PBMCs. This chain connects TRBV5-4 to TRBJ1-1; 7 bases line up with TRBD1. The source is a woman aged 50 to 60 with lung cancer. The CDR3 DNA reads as TGTGCCAGCAGCTCAACAGGGGTTGGGAACACTGAAGCTTTCTTT. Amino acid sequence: CASSSTGVGNTEAFF.